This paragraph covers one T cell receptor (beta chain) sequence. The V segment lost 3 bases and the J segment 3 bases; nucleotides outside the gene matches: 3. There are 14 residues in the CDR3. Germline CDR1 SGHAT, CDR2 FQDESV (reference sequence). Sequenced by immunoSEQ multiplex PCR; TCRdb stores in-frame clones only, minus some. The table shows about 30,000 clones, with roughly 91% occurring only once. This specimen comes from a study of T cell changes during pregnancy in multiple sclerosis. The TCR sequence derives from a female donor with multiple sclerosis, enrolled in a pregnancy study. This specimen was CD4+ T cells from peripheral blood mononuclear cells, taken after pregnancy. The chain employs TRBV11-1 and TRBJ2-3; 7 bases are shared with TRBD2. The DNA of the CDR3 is TGTGCCAGCAGCTTCCGGGGGGAAACAGATACGCAGTATTTT. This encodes CASSFRGETDTQYF.